The following is a T cell receptor beta chain sequence with its context. Its antigen is currently unknown. The germline V gene has CDR1 SGHAT and CDR2 FQNNGV. Trimming removed 4 bases from V and 4 bases from J, with 4 bases in between. The CDR3 runs to 12 residues. This sample is drawn from a study of T cell responses to AZD1222 COVID-19 vaccine. The protocol was immunoSEQ multiplex PCR, while the TCRdb copy is restricted to in-frame clones and leaves out a portion. The table has roughly 180,000 clones, around 87% seen once. Study-wide results and limits: Clonal diversity was possibly underestimated, and white British individuals and females predominated among donors. Seropositive status at baseline applied to only six AZD1222 recipients. All repertoire sampling was performed exclusively after the peak T cell response. Unmutated variant regions are reportedly targeted by nearly half of spike-specific TCRs.

The chain is built from TRBV11-2 and TRBJ1-4; no clear D gene. This clonotype originated in an adult in good health. The specimen was peripheral blood, collected on day 0 of MenACWY control vaccination. CDR3 sequence: CASSSINEKLFF. CDR3 nucleotide sequence: TGTGCCAGCAGCTCGATTAATGAAAAACTGTTTTTT. Full variable domain (remainder filled in from reference TRBV11-2 and TRBJ1-4): EAGVAQSPRYKIIEKRQSVAFWCNPISGHATLYWYQQILGQGPKLLIQFQNNGVVDDSQLPKDRFSAERLKGVDSTLKIQPAKLEDSAVYLCASSSINEKLFFGSGTQLSVL.